These 10 T cell receptor beta chains came from one sample sequenced in a study of cytomegalovirus exposure and HLA in healthy donors. It was with 60 Vbeta and 13 Jbeta primers that the PCR ran. Some clones are missing from TCRdb's copy, which holds only in-frame ones; the method was immunoSEQ multiplex PCR. Of about 130,000 clones listed, about 79% are singletons. What was sequenced was PBMCs. All receptors derive from a woman in her late teens or twenties in good health and CMV-seropositive.

The chain uses TRBV5-1 and TRBJ2-1, with 7 bases lining up with TRBD1. Trimming cost V 2 bases and J 1 base; bases outside gene matches: 9. In germline, CDR1 is SGHRS, CDR2 YFSETQ. The CDR3 covers 17 residues. CDR3 DNA sequence: TGCGCCAGCAGCTTAAGTTTAGGGGGCGGTTCCTACAATGAGCAGTTCTTC. Translating it yields CASSLSLGGGSYNEQFF. The whole variable domain, remainder taken from reference TRBV5-1 and TRBJ2-1, is KAGVTQTPRYLIKTRGQQVTLSCSPISGHRSVSWYQQTPGQGLQFLFEYFSETQRNKGNFPGRFSGRQFSNSRSEMNVSTLELGDSALYLCASSLSLGGGSYNEQFFGPGTRLTVL.

The gene calls are TRBV6-5 and TRBJ1-5; D ambiguous. Trimming shortened V by 0 bases and J by 6 bases, and 6 bases separated the two germline ends. Germline V gives CDR1 MNHEY, CDR2 SVGAGI. The CDR3 loop spans 13 amino acids. This CDR3 reads CASSYSVGQPQHF. In DNA form, the CDR3 reads TGTGCCAGCAGTTACTCGGTCGGTCAGCCCCAGCATTTT.

V is TRBV18 and J is TRBJ2-5; no clear D gene. V gave up 3 bases and J gave up 2 bases, with 7 bases separating them. The CDR3 is 13 residues long. Germline loops: CDR1 KGHSH, CDR2 LQKENI. The CDR3 is CASSPNSQETQYF. The DNA for the CDR3 is TGTGCCAGCTCACCTAACTCGCAAGAGACCCAGTACTTC.

This rearrangement joins TRBV9 to TRBJ2-7; the D is unclear. This CDR3 is 12 amino acids long. Trimming stripped 4 bases from V and 4 bases from J, with 9 bases between. Per germline, CDR1 SGDLS and CDR2 YYNGEE. CDR3 sequence (DNA): TGTGCCAGCAGCCCCACGGGTTACGAGCAGTACTTC. It is translated as CASSPTGYEQYF.

This chain uses TRBV7-9 with TRBJ2-2, with 7 positions matching TRBD1. J was trimmed by 0 bases and V by 3 bases; bases with no gene match: 7. CDR3 length: 17 amino acids. CDR1 is SEHNR, CDR2 FQNEAQ, per germline (reference sequence). The CDR3 loop reads CASSFIYQGANTGELFF. The CDR3 bases are TGTGCCAGCAGCTTCATATACCAGGGGGCGAACACCGGGGAGCTGTTTTTT. The full variable domain, with the rest looked up from reference TRBV7-9 and TRBJ2-2, is DTGVSQNPRHKITKRGQNVTFRCDPISEHNRLYWYRQTLGQGPEFLTYFQNEAQLEKSRLLSDRFSAERPKGSFSTLEIQRTEQGDSAMYLCASSFIYQGANTGELFFGEGSRLTVL.

Concerning this clone itself: At the DNA level, this CDR3 is encoded by other sequences in the same sample as well. The rearrangement links TRBV29-1 to TRBJ1-5, with TRBD1 as a possible D gene (6 bases). V lost 0 bases, J lost 5 bases, and 8 bases lay in between. Per germline, CDR1 SQVTM and CDR2 ANQGSEA. The CDR3 is 13 amino acids. CDR3 residues: CSVEEDRYQPQHF. CDR3 bases: TGCAGCGTTGAAGAGGACAGATATCAGCCCCAGCATTTT.

This chain links TRBV27 with TRBJ1-1, with TRBD1 as a possible D gene (5 bases). V was shortened by 5 bases and J by 1 base, with 8 bases between the two germline ends. The CDR3 has 13 residues. The germline V gene has CDR1 MNHEY and CDR2 SMNVEV (reference sequence). As DNA, the CDR3 is TGTGCCAGCAGTCCAGGGTCGAACACTGAAGCTTTCTTT. It yields the protein CASSPGSNTEAFF.

The CDR3 nucleotides read TGTGCCAGCAGCACACAGGGCGGCGCGGATACGCAGTATTTT. Amino acid sequence: CASSTQGGADTQYF. The V gene is TRBV6-1, the J gene TRBJ2-3; D may be TRBD1 (6 bases). The ends were cut back, 6 bases at V and 6 bases at J, with 16 bases in the middle. Germline-derived CDR1 and CDR2 are MNHNS and SASEGT. There are 14 residues in the CDR3.

The chain is built from TRBV2 and TRBJ1-3; D call uncertain. The CDR3 is 14 residues long. The germline V gene encodes CDR1 SNHLY and CDR2 FYNNEI. V dropped 2 bases and J dropped 4 bases, with 9 bases sitting between them. CDR3 loop: CASSERGGGNTIYF. CDR3 DNA sequence: TGTGCCAGCAGTGAACGAGGAGGCGGAAACACCATATATTTT.

As concerns this clone: An end of the junction does not agree with germline; a read error may underlie this. The V and J genes are TRBV7-7 and TRBJ2-5; 13 bases are shared with TRBD2. CDR3 length: 16 residues. The germline CDR1 and CDR2 sequences are SSHAT and FNYEAQ (reference sequence). In DNA form, the CDR3 reads TGTGCTAGCAGCCCAACTAGCGGGGGGGCGGTTGAGACCCAGTACTTC. It is translated as CASSPTSGGAVETQYF.